This T cell receptor (beta chain) was identified in a study of T cells after yellow fever vaccination. Germline V gives CDR1 MNHEY, CDR2 SVGEGT. This CDR3 spans 17 amino acids. Losses at the gene ends were 7 bases for V and 2 bases for J; bases not matched to a gene: 10. Whole-study results and caveats: The booster response re-showed most primary clones: approximately 97% CD4, more than 80% CD8.

In regard to this clonotype: Antigen: not known.

A process of 5'RACE template switching, which added a universal primer site and UMIs, was used to make TCR cDNA. MiXCR, applied by TCRdb to the 5' RACE reads, yields one record per CDR3 protein. The repertoire includes a few hundred thousand distinct CDR3 sequences, approximately 4% of them detected once, and just under 25% sits in the top ten. The origin of this receptor is a man between 18 and 35 years old who received the YFV17D yellow fever vaccine. Sequencing was performed on PBMCs, taken 5 days after the yellow fever booster vaccination. The genes are TRBV6-2 or TRBV6-3 and TRBJ2-3; TRBD2 agrees at 12 bases. CDR3 DNA sequence: TGTGCCAGCATTCCCCGACTAGCGGGGGTTACCACAGATACGCAGTATTTT. It specifies CASIPRLAGVTTDTQYF.